The TCR beta chain under discussion was sequenced for a study of T cells in women clearing cervical HPV infection (dated by TCRdb to 2016 to 2019). Describing the broader study: The cases were 20 to 30 women with histologically confirmed HPV16-related CIN3 or worse, and 2 of those women had invasive cancers. The 20 to 30 controls were women who cleared a single incident HPV16 infection within 12 months without developing precancer or cancer. Blood from cases was collected at the visit where the lesion was first found, while blood from controls was collected once the infection could no longer be detected. For cases, a median interval of about 150 days, with an interquartile range of about 90 to 210 days, was observed between lesion detection and blood sampling. Since HLA typing was available for only a few women, HLA type could not be ruled out as a confounder. This exploratory proof-of-principle case-control study, nested within the Guanacaste HPV Natural History Study in Costa Rica, compared TCR repertoires among women with different cervical HPV16 outcomes. Cases and controls were matched on year of sample collection and on age within five years. Cases had a median age of around 34 years compared with 37 to 40 for controls, and baseline characteristics showed no significant differences between the groups. In the parent cohort, 9,000 to 13,000 women aged 18 or older were enrolled in Guanacaste, Costa Rica, during about 1992 to 1994 and were followed for over six years. Quality controls consisted of five blinded duplicates per group, for a total of about 60 samples made up of about 50 participants and roughly ten replicates. What the authors observed across the whole study: Because the number of T cells in each sample was unknown, differences in richness could reflect differing T-cell content rather than repertoire biology. TCR repertoire richness was significantly higher in CIN3+ cases than in controls across sequencing depths, while evenness did not differ. TRBV6-7 relative abundance was lower in cases than in controls (roughly 0.12% versus 0.17%; Bonferroni P = 0.0008). The cross-sectional design could not show whether associations preceded infection or resulted from it; effector/memory subsets and HPV-specific T cells were not isolated. Random forest classifiers that combined richness and V gene abundances separated cases from controls with an estimated AUC of around 0.84.

The immunoSEQ assay used multiplex PCR to amplify TCR beta CDR3 regions from an average of roughly 1.2 ug of genomic DNA per sample. The assay corrected primer bias using a complete synthetic TCR repertoire to establish an amplification baseline. The amplicons were sequenced on the Illumina platform. On the study's bioinformatics: Sequences were error-corrected by clustering with frequency ratios and a modified nearest-neighbor algorithm, then analyzed in the immunoSEQ Analyzer with IMGT gene definitions. At each rarefaction depth, TCR richness and evenness were averaged across 20 rarefaction repeats, and any sample with fewer sequences than the depth was left out. Relative abundances of V, D and J genes were compared between groups using Wilcoxon rank sum tests, with FDR correction applied. For the blinded duplicates, the intraclass correlation was around 95% for TCR richness and averaged 76.4% across some 66 gene segments. This is the immuneACCESS table as TCRdb keeps it, with only in-frame sequences that have V and J called. A part of the clones is gone; compared with another copy, unresolved V genes explain less than half, and the rest is unexplained. V and J calls and clone size are those listed in that table; D and trimming were worked out from the DNA. The sample's own table lists about 45,000 clones. The biggest ten clones account for 1.2% of the sample.

From the germline V gene (reference sequence), CDR1 is DFQATT and CDR2 is SNEGSKA. The CDR3 has 15 amino acids, counting the end cysteine and phenylalanine. Of the CDR3's DNA, 36 bases were read; they are in frame from base 1. Compared with germline, V lacks 0 bases and J lacks 3 bases; bases without a gene match: 3. Every participant had a single incident cervical HPV16 infection, and prevalent HPV16 infections were excluded. Cervical HPV DNA was detected with MY09/MY11 PCR, and genotyping was done with dot-blot hybridization. Fifteen mL of heparinized blood were centrifuged, and the buffy coat was split into aliquots, frozen at -30 degrees C, and then kept at -80 degrees C. Genomic DNA was extracted from buffy coat specimens using QIAGEN kits. Comment on this clone: What this receptor recognizes is not known. With the read ending 3 residues before the CDR3 end, the germline J gene is used to fill in that end.

The sequencing sample was made of blood buffy coat. The chain was built from TRBV20-1 and TRBJ2-7, and TRBD2 matches 12 of the central bases. The origin of this receptor is a woman aged 18 to 75 with a cervical HPV16 infection that either progressed to CIN3+ or cleared (not recorded which). CDR3 reads: CSARELAGGLYEQYF. CDR3 bases read: TGCAGTGCTAGAGAACTAGCGGGAGGCCTCTACGAG.